A selection of T cell receptor beta chains follows, all from one sample in a study of cytomegalovirus exposure and HLA in healthy donors. Sequencing used immunoSEQ multiplex PCR; TCRdb keeps in-frame clones, though not all of them. Among about 170,000 clones listed, nearly 80% were seen once. Sequenced sample: PBMCs. Source of these receptors: a man aged 35-49 years in good health and CMV-seropositive. Each CDR3 is given with its conserved first and last residue. The D gene is left open where the match is weak. Rows may omit the clone size; those that give it use once, few, many or a size class.

cdr3_aa | cdr3_nt | clone_size | d_call | j_call | cdr3_length | v_call
CAWRTGGNTIYF | TGTGCCTGGAGGACAGGGGGAAACACCATATATTTT | . | TRBD1 | TRBJ1-3 | 12 | TRBV30
CASSILRGSEAFF | TGTGCCAGCAGTATACTCAGGGGGTCTGAAGCTTTCTTT | medium-sized | TRBD1 | TRBJ1-1 | 13 | TRBV28
CAWSVYGGLTNEKLFF | TGTGCCTGGAGTGTCTATGGGGGGTTGACTAATGAAAAACTGTTTTTT | . | . | TRBJ1-4 | 16 | TRBV30
CASSEGGGTYEQYF | TGCGCCAGCAGCGAAGGGGGGGGGACCTACGAGCAGTACTTC | . | . | TRBJ2-7 | 14 | TRBV5-1
CASSLYDSSTNEKLFF | TGCGCCAGCAGCTTGTATGACAGTTCAACTAATGAAAAACTGTTTTTT | . | . | TRBJ1-4 | 16 | TRBV5-1
CASSRGGSHYEKLFF | TGTGCCAGCAGTCGCGGGGGCAGCCACTATGAAAAACTGTTTTTT | . | . | TRBJ1-4 | 15 | TRBV2
CASSSTGGRGYTF | TGTGCCAGCAGCAGTACAGGGGGCAGGGGCTACACCTTC | . | TRBD1 | TRBJ1-2 | 13 | TRBV28
CASSLTGGLGSNQPQHF | TGTGCCAGCAGTTTGACAGGGGGCTTGGGAAGCAATCAGCCCCAGCATTTT | . | TRBD1 | TRBJ1-5 | 17 | TRBV28
CASSPGGGRNEQYF | TGTGCCAGCAGCCCCGGGGGGGGCAGGAACGAGCAGTACTTC | . | TRBD2 | TRBJ2-7 | 14 | TRBV25-1
CASSPGGQGYTEAFF | TGTGCCAGCAGCCCCGGGGGACAGGGGTACACTGAAGCTTTCTTT | . | TRBD1 | TRBJ1-1 | 15 | TRBV6-5
CASSETGSGNTIYF | TGTGCCAGCAGTGAGACAGGATCTGGAAACACCATATATTTT | . | . | TRBJ1-3 | 14 | TRBV28
CATSRDRDEQFF | TGTGCCACCAGCAGAGATAGAGATGAGCAGTTCTTC | . | . | TRBJ2-1 | 12 | TRBV15
CASRRFYLGGTQYF | TGTGCCAGTAGGAGGTTCTATCTCGGCGGGACCCAGTACTTC | . | . | TRBJ2-5 | 14 | TRBV2
CASSRAGTGVYEQYF | TGTGCCAGCAGCCGAGCCGGGACAGGGGTCTACGAGCAGTACTTC | . | TRBD1 | TRBJ2-7 | 15 | TRBV5-4
CASSGTSQHNEQFF | TGTGCCAGCAGCGGAACTAGCCAACACAATGAGCAGTTCTTC | once | . | TRBJ2-1 | 14 | TRBV9
CASSIGQQNTEAFF | TGTGCCAGTAGTATAGGACAGCAGAACACTGAAGCTTTCTTT | . | . | TRBJ1-1 | 14 | TRBV19
CASSEGAVGRTEAFF | TGCGCCAGCAGTGAGGGGGCTGTGGGTCGCACTGAAGCTTTCTTT | . | . | TRBJ1-1 | 15 | TRBV10-1
CASSEYGIQPQHF | TGTGCCAGCAGTGAATACGGGATTCAGCCCCAGCATTTT | . | . | TRBJ1-5 | 13 | TRBV2
CASSFGQGIYEQYF | TGTGCCAGCAGCTTTGGACAGGGTATCTACGAGCAGTACTTC | once | TRBD1 | TRBJ2-7 | 14 | TRBV7-8
CASSNVGQAGYTF | TGTGCCAGCAGCAATGTTGGACAGGCCGGCTACACCTTC | . | TRBD1 | TRBJ1-2 | 13 | TRBV7-2
CASSTRTGGGEQYF | TGTGCCAGCAGCACCAGAACAGGGGGCGGCGAGCAGTACTTC | few | TRBD1 | TRBJ2-7 | 14 | TRBV7-8
CASSSGMGTSKDSYEQYF | TGTGCCAGCAGTTCCGGGATGGGGACTTCTAAAGACTCCTACGAGCAGTACTTC | . | . | TRBJ2-7 | 18 | TRBV28
CASSTAGAGAYEQYF | TGTGCCAGTAGCACCGCCGGAGCGGGAGCCTACGAGCAGTACTTC | few | TRBD2 | TRBJ2-7 | 15 | TRBV19
CASTPAGTDTQYF | TGTGCCAGCACCCCCGCGGGCACAGATACGCAGTATTTT | . | . | TRBJ2-3 | 13 | TRBV6-6
CASRLAGVRNEQFF | TGTGCCAGCCGTCTAGCGGGAGTTCGGAATGAGCAGTTCTTC | . | TRBD2 | TRBJ2-1 | 14 | TRBV11-3
CASSLLPNQETQYF | TGCGCCAGCAGCTTGCTGCCTAATCAAGAGACCCAGTACTTC | . | . | TRBJ2-5 | 14 | TRBV5-1
CASSHIDYNEQFF | TGTGCCAGCAGCCACATCGACTACAATGAGCAGTTCTTC | . | . | TRBJ2-1 | 13 | TRBV5-4
CASSLDSGLAVYEQYF | TGTGCCAGCAGCCTTGACTCCGGGCTAGCGGTCTACGAGCAGTACTTC | . | TRBD2 | TRBJ2-7 | 16 | TRBV14
CASSSHKTRDSFYGYTF | TGTGCCAGCAGTTCACACAAAACCCGGGACAGCTTCTATGGCTACACCTTC | . | TRBD1 | TRBJ1-2 | 17 | TRBV28
CASSYIGGRTGGTLHF | TGTGCCAGCAGTTATATTGGAGGTCGGACGGGGGGAACCCTCCACTTT | . | . | TRBJ1-6 | 16 | TRBV6-6
CASSEQGAATNEKLFF | TGTGCCAGCAGCGAACAGGGGGCGGCAACTAATGAAAAACTGTTTTTT | . | TRBD1 | TRBJ1-4 | 16 | TRBV9
CASSLSRRGMTEAFF | TGTGCCAGCAGTTTATCGAGAAGGGGTATGACTGAAGCTTTCTTT | . | . | TRBJ1-1 | 15 | TRBV27
CASSLGQVGNTIYF | TGTGCCAGCAGCCTCGGACAGGTTGGAAACACCATATATTTT | . | TRBD1 | TRBJ1-3 | 14 | TRBV11-3
CASSAEIGSVAGTYEQYF | TGTGCCAGCAGCGCAGAGATAGGAAGCGTAGCGGGGACGTACGAGCAGTACTTC | . | TRBD2 | TRBJ2-7 | 18 | TRBV7-9
CASSITGTGELFF | TGTGCCAGCAGCATAACAGGGACCGGGGAGCTGTTTTTT | . | . | TRBJ2-2 | 13 | TRBV9
CASRTLVFRNTPKDNEQFF | TGCGCCAGCAGGACACTAGTTTTTCGAAATACCCCAAAAGACAATGAGCAGTTCTTC | . | . | TRBJ2-1 | 19 | TRBV5-1
CASSLQRTDTQYF | TGTGCCAGCAGCTTGCAACGGACAGATACGCAGTATTTT | . | . | TRBJ2-3 | 13 | TRBV5-6
CASSSVGYEQYF | TGTGCCAGCAGCTCCGTCGGCTACGAGCAGTACTTC | . | . | TRBJ2-7 | 12 | TRBV11-1
CASSVASGPNNEQFF | TGTGCCAGCAGCGTAGCTAGCGGGCCAAACAATGAGCAGTTCTTC | . | TRBD2 | TRBJ2-1 | 15 | TRBV9
CASTSGLTPGELFF | TGTGCCAGCACTAGCGGGTTAACACCCGGGGAGCTGTTTTTT | . | TRBD2 | TRBJ2-2 | 14 | TRBV27
CAWKQMNTGELFF | TGTGCCTGGAAACAAATGAACACCGGGGAGCTGTTTTTT | . | . | TRBJ2-2 | 13 | TRBV30
CASSMAGTDDLDTQYF | TGTGCCAGTAGTATGGCCGGGACAGACGACCTAGATACGCAGTATTTT | . | TRBD1 | TRBJ2-3 | 16 | TRBV19
CASSELAGVAGELFF | TGTGCCAGCAGTGAATTAGCGGGAGTGGCCGGGGAGCTGTTTTTT | once | TRBD2 | TRBJ2-2 | 15 | TRBV6-4
CASGTGGAQSYEQYF | TGTGCCAGCGGGACGGGGGGGGCCCAGTCCTACGAGCAGTACTTC | . | TRBD2 | TRBJ2-7 | 15 | TRBV28
CASSLVSTRNEQFF | TGTGCCAGCAGCTTGGTGTCGACGAGGAATGAGCAGTTCTTC | . | . | TRBJ2-1 | 14 | TRBV5-6
CASSSRDRGLSSYEQYF | TGCGCCAGCAGTTCCCGGGACAGGGGGTTAAGCTCCTACGAGCAGTACTTC | . | TRBD1 | TRBJ2-7 | 17 | TRBV23-1
CASNFGGAEETQYF | TGTGCCAGCAACTTCGGGGGGGCGGAAGAGACCCAGTACTTC | few | TRBD2 | TRBJ2-5 | 14 | TRBV7-9